This TCR beta chain came from a study of T cell changes during pregnancy in multiple sclerosis. The data were produced by immunoSEQ multiplex PCR, yet TCRdb's version contains in-frame clones alone and is incomplete. The data show about 70,000 clones, roughly 94% seen once. Germline values: CDR1 SNHLY, CDR2 FYNNEI. The CDR3 consists of 15 residues. Losses at the gene ends were 7 bases for V and 2 bases for J; bases not matched to a gene: 7. This specimen consisted of peripheral blood, obtained in the third trimester of pregnancy. The receptor was isolated from a female donor with multiple sclerosis, enrolled in a pregnancy study. V gene TRBV2 combines with J gene TRBJ2-1; 8 nucleotides agree with TRBD2. DNA of the CDR3: TGTGCCAGCACAGACGGGACTAGTCCCTACAATGAGCAGTTCTTC. Translated, it gives CASTDGTSPYNEQFF.